Here is one T cell receptor (beta chain) with its context. Its antigen is not identified. Looked up from germline, CDR1 is MDHEN and CDR2 is SYDVKM. The CDR3 length is 16 residues. The ends lost 4 bases at V and 5 bases at J; junction bases unmatched: 4. Assay used: immunoSEQ multiplex PCR; TCRdb lists only in-frame clones, some missing. The sample has approximately 87,000 clones; about 61% are singletons. The entry originates in a study of shared clonotypes between healthy human individuals. Study results and caveats: An anticipated effect of sequencing depth on clonotype sharing among donors was recognized.

The rearrangement joins TRBV28 to TRBJ2-5; 16 nucleotides align to TRBD2. The specimen was memory CD8+ T cells sorted from blood. As to subset: CD45RO+ cells pooled with CCR7-negative TemRA cells. This clonotype was sampled from a man aged 25 to 45 in good health. CDR3 nucleotide sequence: TGTGCCAGCAGTTCATTGGGACTAGCGGGAGGGGAGACCCAGTACTTC. It translates to CASSSLGLAGGETQYF.